This T cell receptor beta chain was captured by sequencing in a study of T cell responses to AZD1222 COVID-19 vaccine. The CDR3 has 14 residues. Per germline, CDR1 MDHEN and CDR2 SYDVKM. The V end was cut by 5 bases, the J end by 0 bases, with 11 bases between. The study, taken as a whole, reports: AZD1222 recipients seropositive at baseline numbered only 6 or 7. The donor group comprised mostly white British people and more females; the analysis possibly underestimated clonal diversity. A reported finding is that nearly half of spike-specific TCRs target unmutated variant regions.

Turning to this clone: Its specificity is unknown.

Second-dose intervals of approximately 4 or approximately 12 weeks were pooled. Data came from immunoSEQ multiplex PCR; TCRdb stores just in-frame clones and leaves some out. The sample shows about 90,000 clones, over 75% of them seen only once. Material: peripheral blood, obtained 28 days after the second AZD1222 dose. The V gene is TRBV28, the J gene TRBJ2-7; D gene unclear. This receptor was taken from an adult who received the AZD1222 COVID-19 vaccine. This chain's CDR3 is CASSPPPISYEQYF. The CDR3 coding sequence is TGTGCCAGCAGTCCTCCTCCTATCTCCTACGAGCAGTACTTC.